A single sample gave rise to the 28 T cell receptor beta chains below, sequenced in a study of siplizumab effects on memory and regulatory T cells. The table came from immunoSEQ multiplex PCR; TCRdb's copy has only in-frame clones and leaves some out. The sample consists of some 75,000 clones, 85% to 95% of them appearing once. Source material: CD8+ T cells sorted from blood. The receptors come from a human donor in good health.

CDR3 coding DNA: TGCGCCAGCAGCCAAGATTCGGGGCCACGGAACGAGCAGTACTTC. It codes for CASSQDSGPRNEQYF. This chain links TRBV4-3 with TRBJ2-7; D tentatively fits TRBD1 or TRBD2 (5 bases each). The germline V and J ends were trimmed by 0 bases and 5 bases, with 14 bases remaining between them. The germline gives CDR1 LGHNA, CDR2 YSLEER. The CDR3 runs to 15 residues.

The V and J genes are TRBV9 and TRBJ2-1; D is undetermined. The germline V gene has CDR1 SGDLS and CDR2 YYNGEE. V lost 0 bases and J lost 4, with 5 bases in between. CDR3 length: 13 amino acids. CDR3 bases: TGTGCCAGCAGCGTAGGGGCATACAATGAGCAGTTCTTC. As protein: CASSVGAYNEQFF. Supplemented by reference TRBV9 and TRBJ2-1, the full variable domain reads DSGVTQTPKHLITATGQRVTLRCSPRSGDLSVYWYQQSLDQGLQFLIQYYNGEERAKGNILERFSAQQFPDLHSELNLSSLELGDSALYFCASSVGAYNEQFFGPGTRLTVL.

The J gene is TRBJ2-7, the V gene TRBV11-2; 8 bases fit TRBD1. There are 13 residues in the CDR3. J gave up 5 bases and V 1 base, and 1 base lay outside the gene matches. The V gene's germline CDR1 is SGHAT and CDR2 FQNNGV. CDR3 bases: TGTGCCAGCAGCTTAGGACAGGGGAACGAGCAGTACTTC. It yields the protein CASSLGQGNEQYF.

The count of this clone is one. The chain carries TRBV7-9 and TRBJ1-1, with 9 positions matching TRBD1. The length of the CDR3 is 14 residues. The junction had 7 bases not matched to a gene; V was cut back by 5 bases and J by 6 bases. Germline V gives CDR1 SEHNR, CDR2 FQNEAQ (reference sequence). CDR3 bases: TGTGCCAGCAGCCCAGGACAGGGGCTATCTGAAGCTTTCTTT. It is translated as CASSPGQGLSEAFF.

The chain employs TRBV6-5 and TRBJ2-5; D may be TRBD2 (6 bases). The DNA end favors TRBJ2-7, so the J call may be wrong. This CDR3 is 14 amino acids long. Germline V gene data show CDR1 as MNHEY and CDR2 as SVGAGI. CDR3 in DNA: TGTGCCAGCAGTTCTCTGAGTGGAGGGTACGAGCAGTACTTC. Protein: CASSSLSGGYEQYF.

This clone has only a few counts. This rearrangement joins TRBV4-3 to TRBJ1-1; the D gene is possibly TRBD1 (5 bases). Trimming cost V 0 bases and J 6 bases, with 8 bases left between them. The V gene's germline CDR1 is LGHNA and CDR2 YSLEER. This CDR3 contains 13 residues. The CDR3 coding sequence is TGCGCCAGCAGCCAAGATTTGGGGGCTGAAGCTTTCTTT. The encoded protein is CASSQDLGAEAFF.

The V call is TRBV4-2, the J call TRBJ1-1; 7 nucleotides match TRBD1. Trimming cost V 0 bases and J 5 bases; bases outside gene matches: 12. Germline V gene data show CDR1 as LGHNA and CDR2 as YNFKEQ. This CDR3 spans 17 amino acids. Here the CDR3 DNA reads TGTGCCAGCAGCCAAGATTGGGCAGGGGGTATGGATACTGAAGCTTTCTTT. Amino acid sequence: CASSQDWAGGMDTEAFF.

The chain is built from TRBV13 and TRBJ2-4; maybe TRBD1 (5 bases). Trimming took off 1 base at V and 0 bases at J, with 7 bases between the two ends. Per the germline V gene, CDR1 is PRHDT and CDR2 is FYEKMQ (reference sequence). The CDR3 is 15 amino acids. The CDR3 sequence: CASSLVGLAKNIQYF. CDR3 nucleotide sequence: TGTGCCAGCAGCTTAGTGGGGCTAGCCAAAAACATTCAGTACTTC. Filled out from reference TRBV13 and TRBJ2-4, the complete variable domain reads AAGVIQSPRHLIKEKRETATLKCYPIPRHDTVYWYQQGPGQDPQFLISFYEKMQSDKGSIPDRFSAQQFSDYHSELNMSSLELGDSALYFCASSLVGLAKNIQYFGAGTRLSVL.

The V gene is TRBV5-1, the J gene TRBJ1-2, with D maybe TRBD1 (6 bases). From germline, CDR1 is SGHRS and CDR2 YFSETQ. This CDR3 has 14 amino acids. With 3 bases removed from V and 2 bases from J, the gap between germline ends came to 11 bases. The CDR3 coding sequence is TGCGCCAGCAGCTCGCTACAGGGCAACTATGGCTACACCTTC. Protein sequence: CASSSLQGNYGYTF.

The chain carries TRBV9 and TRBJ1-2; maybe TRBD1 (5 bases). Trimming shortened V by 4 bases and J by 4 bases, and 17 bases separated the two germline ends. In germline, CDR1 is SGDLS, CDR2 YYNGEE. The CDR3 contains 15 residues. The CDR3 loop reads CASSSQGGMSYGYTF. CDR3 sequence (DNA): TGTGCCAGCAGCTCCCAGGGAGGAATGAGCTATGGCTACACCTTC.

The chain recombines TRBV6-6 with TRBJ2-3; a weak D match, TRBD2 (5 bases). V lost 5 bases, J lost 6 bases, and 12 bases lay in between. This CDR3 spans 13 amino acids. CDR1 MNHNY and CDR2 SVGAGI come from the germline V gene (reference sequence). CDR3 residues: CASSRGEVDTQYF. The CDR3 region has the DNA TGTGCCAGCAGTCGGGGTGAAGTGGATACGCAGTATTTT.

The chain couples TRBV9 to TRBJ2-7, with TRBD2 matching over 7 bases. Germline V gene data show CDR1 as SGDLS and CDR2 as YYNGEE. The V segment lost 3 bases and the J segment 2 bases; nucleotides outside the gene matches: 8. This CDR3 is built from 15 residues. As DNA, the CDR3 is TGTGCCAGCAGCGGCTCGGCGGGGGTCACCTACGAGCAGTACTTC. Translation: CASSGSAGVTYEQYF.

The rearrangement links TRBV29-1 to TRBJ1-5; perhaps TRBD1 as D (5 bases). V was trimmed by 3 bases and J by 4 bases, leaving 10 bases between them. The CDR3 has 13 residues. Germline CDR1 and CDR2: SQVTM and ANQGSEA. The CDR3 region has the DNA TGCAGCGTTGAGGGGCCAGAGAATCAGCCCCAGCATTTT. This encodes CSVEGPENQPQHF.

The chain joins TRBV7-9 to TRBJ2-3, with 8 positions matching TRBD2. From germline, CDR1 is SEHNR and CDR2 FQNEAQ (reference sequence). Germline trimming cut 3 bases from V and 6 bases from J; bases unmatched to any gene: 14. The CDR3 spans 17 residues. The CDR3 region has the DNA TGTGCCAGCAGCTTTAGTGCCGGCGGGGGGCAGTCCGATACGCAGTATTTT. It specifies CASSFSAGGGQSDTQYF.

The V call is TRBV11-3, the J call TRBJ2-7; D possibly corresponds to TRBD1 (6 bases). Germline CDR1 is SGHNT and CDR2 is YENEEA. This CDR3 is 13 amino acids long. V lost 1 base, J lost 3 bases, and 7 bases lay in between. The CDR3 DNA sequence: TGTGCCAGCAGCTTAGGGACAGTCTACGAGCAGTACTTC. This translates into CASSLGTVYEQYF.

The J gene is TRBJ2-1, the V gene TRBV28; 8 bases agree with TRBD1. CDR1 is MDHEN and CDR2 is SYDVKM in the germline V gene. V lost 3 bases to trimming and J lost 5 bases; unmatched junction nucleotides: 12. The CDR3 has 17 amino acids. The CDR3 protein is CASSFSTDRGPHNEQFF. The CDR3 region has the DNA TGTGCCAGCAGTTTCTCCACAGACAGGGGACCCCACAATGAGCAGTTCTTC.

The V call is TRBV7-3, the J call TRBJ2-3; D is unclear. Germline CDR1 SGHTA, CDR2 FQGTGA. The CDR3 contains 12 residues. V was pared by 0 bases and J by 6 bases, with 4 bases between. CDR3 DNA: TGTGCCAGCAGCTTAACGTCTGATACGCAGTATTTT. Translated: CASSLTSDTQYF.

The chain couples TRBV5-8 to TRBJ2-3, with D possibly being TRBD2 (6 bases). This CDR3 has 16 amino acids. Germline V gene lookup returns CDR1 SGHTS and CDR2 YDEGEE. Trimming removed 4 bases at V and 8 bases at J, with 23 bases between. The CDR3 DNA sequence: TGTGCCAGCAGCCCACCGGGACTCAGAAACTCTCTTACGCAGTATTTT. This gives the protein CASSPPGLRNSLTQYF.

CDR3 DNA sequence: TGTGCCAGCAGCTCGGGGGGGAGCAATCAGCCCCAGCATTTT. Protein: CASSSGGSNQPQHF. The rearrangement uses TRBV9 and TRBJ1-5; D is possibly TRBD1 (5 bases). Trimming took 4 bases from V and 1 from J, leaving 9 bases between them. The germline CDR1 and CDR2 sequences are SGDLS and YYNGEE. The length of the CDR3 is 14 residues.

J is TRBJ2-5 and V is TRBV28; TRBD1 agrees at 8 bases. CDR1 and CDR2 from the germline V gene are MDHEN and SYDVKM. The J segment lost 5 bases and the V segment lost 3 bases, leaving 5 bases of the junction unmatched. The CDR3 totals 14 residues. CDR3 sequence (DNA): TGTGCCAGCAGTTTCAGGGGGCCCTCGGAGACCCAGTACTTC. It is translated as CASSFRGPSETQYF.

The rearrangement uses TRBV19 and TRBJ1-3; D uncertain. Trimming left V 3 bases short and J 4 bases short, with 7 bases between. CDR1 and CDR2 (germline): LNHDA, SQIVND (reference sequence). This CDR3 is built from 13 residues. The CDR3 DNA follows: TGTGCCAGTAGTATGCAGGACGGAAACACCATATATTTT. Translation gives CASSMQDGNTIYF.

The CDR3 bases are TGTGCCAGCAGCTTCGGCGGGGGGGCCCAGGGCGAGCAGTACTTC. As protein: CASSFGGGAQGEQYF. J is TRBJ2-7 and V is TRBV7-6; 9 bases are shared with TRBD2. V lost 3 bases, J lost 6 bases, and 9 bases stayed unmatched. The CDR3 length is 15 residues. Germline lookup yields CDR1 SGHVS and CDR2 FNYEAQ.

CDR3 protein: CASSYGTPSYEQYF. CDR3 coding DNA: TGTGCCAGCAGCTACGGGACACCCTCCTACGAGCAGTACTTC. The chain recombines TRBV5-5 with TRBJ2-7; a possible D gene is TRBD1 (6 bases). Germline V lookup: CDR1 SGHKS, CDR2 YYEKEE (reference sequence). The CDR3 has 14 amino acids. The V and J ends lost 3 bases and 0 bases respectively, with 10 bases between them.

This clone has only one observation. This chain links TRBV7-3 with TRBJ2-7, with 7 bases matching TRBD2. In germline, CDR1 is SGHTA, CDR2 FQGTGA. The J segment lost 1 base and the V segment lost 0 bases, leaving 21 bases of the junction unmatched. The CDR3 runs 21 residues. CDR3 bases: TGTGCCAGCAGCTTAACGGGGAACGGGAGGCTACTAGGACCTGAATCCTACGAGCAGTACTTC. The encoded protein is CASSLTGNGRLLGPESYEQYF. Full variable domain (outside the CDR3, taken from reference TRBV7-3 and TRBJ2-7): GAGVSQTPSNKVTEKGKYVELRCDPISGHTALYWYRQSLGQGPEFLIYFQGTGAADDSGLPNDRFFAVRPEGSVSTLKIQRTERGDSAVYLCASSLTGNGRLLGPESYEQYFGPGTRLTVT.

The chain uses TRBV23-1 and TRBJ2-2; D uncertain. TRBV23-1 has ORF status, its function being uncertain. V lost 6 bases, J lost 5 bases, and 16 bases lay in between. The CDR3 contains 15 residues. The CDR3 spells CASSPGPGDTGELFF. The CDR3 nucleotides read TGCGCCAGCAGCCCCGGGCCTGGCGATACCGGGGAGCTGTTTTTT.

This chain uses TRBV27 with TRBJ2-7; 8 nucleotides match TRBD1. Germline values: CDR1 MNHEY, CDR2 SMNVEV (reference sequence). Trimming cost V 6 bases and J 1 base; bases outside gene matches: 8. This CDR3 comprises 15 residues. The CDR3 loop reads CASRPGQGRSYEQYF. DNA for the CDR3: TGTGCCAGCAGACCCGGACAGGGTCGGTCCTACGAGCAGTACTTC.

This clone was seen only once. This chain joins TRBV7-3 and TRBJ2-5; TRBD1 is a possible D gene (6 bases). The germline V gene encodes CDR1 SGHTA and CDR2 FQGTGA. The CDR3 has 16 residues. V lost 3 bases and J lost 5, with 19 bases in between. Here the CDR3 reads CASSLGVLGAGETQYF. In DNA form, the CDR3 reads TGTGCCAGCAGCTTGGGAGTCCTGGGGGCTGGGGAGACCCAGTACTTC.

The V and J genes are TRBV4-2 and TRBJ2-7; D is perhaps TRBD2 (5 bases). CDR3 length equals 13 residues. V was cut by 3 bases and J by 0 bases, with 6 bases left in between. Germline CDR1 is LGHNA and CDR2 is YNFKEQ. The CDR3 sequence is CASSHGSSYEQYF. Written as DNA, the CDR3 is TGTGCCAGCAGCCATGGGAGCTCCTACGAGCAGTACTTC.